These T cell receptor beta chains were read from a single sample in a study of blood T cell repertoires in COVID-19. Measured with immunoSEQ multiplex PCR; TCRdb has only the in-frame clones, and not every one. The sample records fewer than 130,000 clones, nearly 80% being singletons. Sequencing input: peripheral blood. The receptor set was obtained from a woman older than 75 with active or convalescent COVID-19. Each CDR3 is given with its conserved first and last residue. A D gene is named only where the DNA matches it firmly. Not all rows give a size; the values are once, few, many and, for expanded clones, a class.

D	size	V	J	CDR3	DNA
TRBD2	once	TRBV6-2/TRBV6-3	TRBJ2-7	CASSYSQSREGNYEQYF	TGTGCCAGCAGTTACTCGCAGTCGAGGGAGGGGAACTACGAGCAGTACTTC
.	.	TRBV7-9	TRBJ2-3	CASSPIPGEGTDTQYF	TGTGCCAGCAGCCCTATTCCCGGGGAGGGCACAGATACGCAGTATTTT
.	.	TRBV1	TRBJ1-1	CTSSEDAHSGRCTEAFF	TGCACCAGCAGCGAGGACGCACACTCGGGGAGGTGCACTGAAGCTTTCTTT
TRBD1	.	TRBV9	TRBJ1-1	CASSFGQGNTEAFF	TGTGCCAGCAGCTTTGGACAGGGGAACACTGAAGCTTTCTTT
.	.	TRBV24-1	TRBJ2-5	CATRAQVRQETQYF	TGTGCCACCAGGGCTCAGGTACGTCAAGAGACCCAGTACTTC
.	.	TRBV18	TRBJ1-1	CASSPLQARTVNTEAFF	TGTGCCAGCTCACCCCTTCAGGCCCGGACAGTGAACACTGAAGCTTTCTTT
.	.	TRBV5-1	TRBJ2-2	CASSLARMNTGELFF	TGCGCCAGCAGCTTGGCTAGGATGAACACCGGGGAGCTGTTTTTT
.	.	TRBV6-5	TRBJ2-7	CASRAGTETYEQYF	TGTGCCAGCAGGGCCGGAACGGAGACCTACGAGCAGTACTTC
TRBD2	.	TRBV6-5	TRBJ2-1	CASNSAGGYNEQFF	TGTGCCAGCAATTCAGCGGGGGGTTACAATGAGCAGTTCTTC
.	.	TRBV4-2	TRBJ1-2	CASSLRSQLQDYGYTF	TGTGCCAGCAGCCTACGAAGCCAATTGCAGGACTATGGCTACACCTTC
.	.	TRBV15	TRBJ2-3	CATSRVGENTQYF	TGTGCCACCAGCAGAGTGGGCGAGAATACGCAGTATTTT
.	.	TRBV28	TRBJ2-1	CASSGFSASAYNEQFF	TGTGCCAGCAGTGGGTTTAGCGCGTCAGCCTACAATGAGCAGTTCTTC
TRBD2	.	TRBV5-4	TRBJ2-5	CASSLRAGVVETQYF	TGTGCCAGCAGCTTGCGCGCGGGAGTGGTAGAGACCCAGTACTTC
.	.	TRBV4-1	TRBJ1-1	CASSHPAGNTEAFF	TGCGCCAGCAGCCACCCGGCAGGGAACACTGAAGCTTTCTTT
.	few	TRBV28	TRBJ1-5	CASSFTAGIYQPQHF	TGTGCCAGCAGTTTTACAGCCGGGATCTATCAGCCCCAGCATTTT
.	.	TRBV28	TRBJ2-5	CASTRTYQETQYF	TGTGCCAGCACCCGGACTTACCAAGAGACCCAGTACTTC
TRBD2	.	TRBV7-3	TRBJ2-7	CASSSPGGSQYF	TGTGCCAGCAGCTCCCCGGGGGGGTCGCAGTACTTC
TRBD1	once	TRBV7-9	TRBJ1-1	CASSEGTGLEAFF	TGTGCCAGCAGCGAGGGGACAGGGCTTGAAGCTTTCTTT
TRBD1	.	TRBV5-6	TRBJ2-5	CASSSGQGGETQYF	TGTGCCAGCAGCTCGGGACAGGGCGGGGAGACCCAGTACTTC
.	few	TRBV7-8	TRBJ1-5	CASSPRPEGPQDGQPQHF	TGTGCCAGCAGCCCACGGCCGGAGGGTCCGCAGGATGGCCAGCCCCAGCATTTT
TRBD2	.	TRBV27	TRBJ2-3	CASSSGLDLDTQYF	TGTGCCAGCAGTTCGGGACTAGATCTGGATACGCAGTATTTT
TRBD2	once	TRBV7-2	TRBJ2-3	CASSLRLAGFGNTQYF	TGTGCCAGCAGCCTCCGACTAGCGGGGTTCGGAAATACGCAGTATTTT
.	.	TRBV30	TRBJ1-2	CAWSGQLIYGYTF	TGTGCCTGGAGTGGACAGCTGATCTATGGCTACACCTTC
.	.	TRBV7-9	TRBJ1-1	CASSIGQNTEAFF	TGTGCCAGCAGCATAGGACAGAACACTGAAGCTTTCTTT
TRBD2	few	TRBV4-1	TRBJ2-1	CASSQDGTSGRVAKFF	TGCGCCAGCAGCCAAGATGGGACTAGCGGGAGGGTAGCGAAGTTCTTC
TRBD2	.	TRBV7-3	TRBJ2-3	CASSLAGVGTDTQYF	TGTGCCAGCAGCTTGGCGGGAGTGGGCACAGATACGCAGTATTTT
TRBD2	once	TRBV29-1	TRBJ2-5	CSVAVAGVTETQYF	TGCAGCGTTGCCGTAGCGGGAGTCACGGAGACCCAGTACTTC
TRBD2	.	TRBV30	TRBJ2-5	CACRLAGHQETQYF	TGTGCCTGCCGACTAGCAGGCCACCAAGAGACCCAGTACTTC
.	.	TRBV2	TRBJ2-1	CASTQDPGNEQFF	TGTGCCAGCACCCAAGACCCGGGGAATGAGCAGTTCTTC
.	.	TRBV30	TRBJ2-1	CAWRSRWRDNEQFF	TGTGCCTGGAGGTCCCGGTGGAGAGACAATGAGCAGTTCTTC
.	once	TRBV4-1	TRBJ2-7	CASSQDDFTYEQYF	TGCGCCAGCAGCCAAGATGACTTTACCTACGAGCAGTACTTC
TRBD1	.	TRBV2	TRBJ2-5	CAKGQQETQYF	TGTGCCAAGGGACAGCAAGAGACCCAGTACTTC
TRBD2	.	TRBV5-1	TRBJ2-1	CASMESGIGYNEQFF	TGCGCCAGCATGGAGAGCGGGATAGGGTACAATGAGCAGTTCTTC
TRBD1	few	TRBV19	TRBJ1-5	CASTPTGQGNQPQHF	TGTGCCAGTACCCCAACGGGACAGGGCAATCAGCCCCAGCATTTT
.	.	TRBV12-5	TRBJ2-3	CASRGTYSDTQYF	TGTGCTAGTCGAGGGACTTACAGCGATACGCAGTATTTT
TRBD2	.	TRBV4-2	TRBJ2-7	CASSQVSGSSPHEQYF	TGTGCCAGCAGCCAAGTTAGCGGGAGCTCCCCACACGAGCAGTACTTC
.	.	TRBV29-1	TRBJ2-7	CSAGSPNYEQYF	TGCAGCGCAGGGAGCCCCAACTACGAGCAGTACTTC
.	.	TRBV7-3	TRBJ1-1	CASSSGQRAEAFF	TGTGCCAGCAGCTCAGGGCAACGCGCTGAAGCTTTCTTT
TRBD1	.	TRBV18	TRBJ2-3	CASSPTWDRGKADTQYF	TGTGCCAGCTCACCTACTTGGGACAGGGGAAAAGCAGATACGCAGTATTTT
.	.	TRBV18	TRBJ1-5	CASSLNSRSNNQPQHF	TGTGCCAGCTCACTCAACTCACGCTCAAACAATCAGCCCCAGCATTTT
TRBD1	.	TRBV15	TRBJ1-2	CATSRGPARGYGYTF	TGTGCCACCAGCAGGGGACCCGCCAGGGGGTATGGCTACACCTTC
TRBD2	.	TRBV4-3	TRBJ2-7	CASSQVLADYYEQYF	TGCGCCAGCAGCCAAGTCCTAGCGGACTACTACGAGCAGTACTTC
.	.	TRBV29-1	TRBJ1-2	CSAASGRGRGYTF	TGCAGCGCAGCCTCGGGCAGGGGCCGTGGCTACACCTTC
TRBD1	.	TRBV18	TRBJ2-7	CASSPGTGTYEQYF	TGTGCCAGCTCACCGGGGACAGGTACCTACGAGCAGTACTTC
.	.	TRBV6-6	TRBJ1-1	CASSNRQETNTEAFF	TGTGCCAGCAGTAACCGACAGGAGACAAACACTGAAGCTTTCTTT
TRBD2	.	TRBV7-9	TRBJ2-1	CASSRTSINLYEQFF	TGTGCCAGCAGCCGGACTAGTATTAATCTCTATGAGCAGTTCTTC
.	.	TRBV18	TRBJ2-5	CASSPMRDQVRETQYF	TGTGCCAGCTCACCAATGCGGGATCAAGTCAGGGAGACCCAGTACTTC
.	few	TRBV19	TRBJ1-1	CASSIVLNTEAFF	TGTGCCAGTAGTATAGTCTTGAACACTGAAGCTTTCTTT
TRBD1	once	TRBV15	TRBJ1-1	CATSRGGLTGTGPFF	TGTGCCACCAGCAGGGGGGGCTTAACCGGGACAGGCCCTTTCTTT
TRBD1	many	TRBV19	TRBJ2-7	CASSIKTGLYYEQYF	TGTGCCAGTAGTATAAAGACAGGGTTATACTACGAGCAGTACTTC
.	few	TRBV7-9	TRBJ2-1	CASSLTVYNEQFF	TGTGCCAGCAGCTTAACAGTTTACAATGAGCAGTTCTTC
.	.	TRBV9	TRBJ1-1	CASSVGALNTEAFF	TGTGCCAGCAGCGTAGGGGCCTTGAACACTGAAGCTTTCTTT
.	.	TRBV5-4	TRBJ2-5	CASSLTGVEETQYF	TGTGCCAGCAGCTTGACAGGTGTAGAAGAGACCCAGTACTTC
.	once	TRBV11-2	TRBJ1-1	CASSLQGPMNTEAFF	TGTGCCAGCAGCTTACAGGGCCCGATGAACACTGAAGCTTTCTTT
TRBD2	.	TRBV3-1/TRBV3-2	TRBJ2-1	CASSQVPSGSRNEQFF	TGTGCCAGCAGCCAAGTTCCTAGCGGGAGTCGCAATGAGCAGTTCTTC
.	few	TRBV19	TRBJ2-5	CASSIGWQSQETQYF	TGTGCCAGTAGTATAGGGTGGCAATCCCAAGAGACCCAGTACTTC
.	.	TRBV6-5	TRBJ1-1	CASRAGVWTEAFF	TGTGCCAGCAGAGCCGGGGTTTGGACTGAAGCTTTCTTT
TRBD2	.	TRBV2	TRBJ2-7	CASSVTSGLSYEQYF	TGTGCCAGCAGTGTAACTAGCGGACTCTCCTACGAGCAGTACTTC
.	.	TRBV25-1	TRBJ1-1	CASSGIGVTEAFF	TGTGCCAGCAGTGGGATAGGGGTCACTGAAGCTTTCTTT